This TCR beta chain came from a study of blood T cell repertoires in COVID-19. As originally analysed: Cell counts per sample came from amplifying reference gene primers. Profiling relied on immunoSEQ multiplex PCR, and the TCRdb table lists in-frame clones only, not all of them. V and J calls plus clone size are reproduced from that table; the DNA served to infer D and trimming. The table records 150,000 to 200,000 clones, 80% to 90% of them present only once. The CDR3 sequence is 14 residues long. With 5 bases clipped from V and 6 bases from J, the junction kept 8 bases outside the gene matches. Germline-derived CDR1 and CDR2 are GTSNPN and SVGIG (reference sequence).

The TCR sequence derives from a woman in her 70s with COVID-19, enrolled during active disease. Sample: peripheral blood. The chain has TRBV30 and TRBJ2-2; 8 nucleotides agree with TRBD1. The CDR3 sequence is CAWRRTGWAGELFF. The CDR3 DNA is TGTGCCTGGCGTAGGACAGGGTGGGCCGGGGAGCTGTTTTTT.